The present TCR beta chain was sequenced within a study of shared clonotypes between healthy human individuals. The CDR3 totals 16 residues. Trimming removed 6 bases from V and 3 bases from J, with 20 bases in between. Germline V gene lookup returns CDR1 SGHRS and CDR2 YFSETQ. Clones were sequenced by immunoSEQ multiplex PCR, and TCRdb holds only the in-frame ones, with some missing. The data hold 2 million or so clones, with 95% observed a single time. This clonotype originated in a man aged 18 to 30 in good health. The sequenced sample was naive CD4+ T cells sorted from blood. Regarding subset: CD45RA+ positively selected. V gene TRBV5-1 combines with J gene TRBJ2-3; D is possibly TRBD1 (6 bases). This CDR3 is CASTPTGVRVTDTQYF. In DNA form, the CDR3 reads TGCGCCAGCACTCCGACAGGTGTGAGGGTAACAGATACGCAGTATTTT.